This TCR beta chain was retrieved from a study of T cell responses to AZD1222 COVID-19 vaccine. The overall study: It was second doses at about 4 or about 12 weeks that were pooled.

Study outcomes and limitations: Donors were mostly white British, more females; clonal diversity possibly underestimated. Seropositive at baseline were only a handful of AZD1222 recipients.

TCRdb keeps only in-frame clones here, not all; method: immunoSEQ multiplex PCR. The sample holds about 100,000 clones, around nine tenths seen once. Germline CDR1 reads KGHDR; CDR2 reads SFDVKD. The CDR3 has 18 residues. V shed 4 bases and J 6 bases; nucleotides not matched to a gene: 13. The count of this clone is one. What it binds is unknown. The chain carries TRBV24-1 and TRBJ2-3, with TRBD2 identical over 12 bases. Material: peripheral blood, obtained on day 0 of AZD1222 vaccination. This receptor was obtained from an adult in good health. CDR3 bases: TGTGCCACCAGTGACCCTGACTCGACTAGCGGGGGTGGGGATACGCAGTATTTT. Translated: CATSDPDSTSGGGDTQYF.